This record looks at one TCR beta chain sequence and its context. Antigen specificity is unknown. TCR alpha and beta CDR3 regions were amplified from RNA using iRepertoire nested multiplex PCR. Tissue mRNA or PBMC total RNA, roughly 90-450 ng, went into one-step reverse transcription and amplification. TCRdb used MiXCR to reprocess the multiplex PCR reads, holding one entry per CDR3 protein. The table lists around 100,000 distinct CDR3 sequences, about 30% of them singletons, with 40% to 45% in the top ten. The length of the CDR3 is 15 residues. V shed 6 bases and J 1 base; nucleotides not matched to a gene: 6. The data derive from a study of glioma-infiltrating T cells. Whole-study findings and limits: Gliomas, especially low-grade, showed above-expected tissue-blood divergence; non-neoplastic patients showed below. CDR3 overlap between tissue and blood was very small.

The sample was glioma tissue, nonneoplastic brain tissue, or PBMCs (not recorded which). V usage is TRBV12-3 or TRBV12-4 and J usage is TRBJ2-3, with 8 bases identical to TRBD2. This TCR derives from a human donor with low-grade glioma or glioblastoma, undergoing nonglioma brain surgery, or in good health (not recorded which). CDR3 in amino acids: CASSPGGQGTDTQYF. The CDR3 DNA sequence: TGTGCCAGCAGCCCGGGGGGGCAGGGCACAGATACGCAGTATTTT.